The following is a T cell receptor (beta chain) sequence with its context. This entry comes from a study of cytomegalovirus exposure and HLA in healthy donors. Use of 60 Vbeta and 13 Jbeta primers characterized the PCR. Method: immunoSEQ multiplex PCR; TCRdb's copy keeps in-frame clones and lacks some. Of some 90,000 clones listed, about 79% are singletons. After removal of 6 bases from V and 0 bases from J, the junction contained 4 bases not matched to a gene. CDR3 length equals 15 residues. Germline values: CDR1 MNHEY, CDR2 SVGAGI. The TCR comes from a man over 45 in good health and CMV-seronegative. Sequenced input: PBMCs. The V and J genes are TRBV6-5 and TRBJ2-2, with 7 bases aligning to TRBD2. CDR3 residues: CASRKLASNTGELFF. The DNA of the CDR3 is TGTGCCAGCAGGAAACTAGCGTCGAACACCGGGGAGCTGTTTTTT.